The source of this TCR beta chain is a study of T cell clones after liver transplantation. Across the study: Graft-donor-reactive sequences were compared with third-party-reactive TCRbeta sequences from pre-transplant mixed lymphocyte reactions. Tolerant meant at least one year fully off immunosuppression without liver enzymes above twice normal.

Assay: immunoSEQ multiplex PCR; the TCRdb copy retains only in-frame clones and omits some. Counted here are 55,000 to 70,000 clones, 92% occurring once; the ten biggest clones make up over 0.9%. After removal of 0 bases from V and 0 bases from J, the junction contained 11 bases not matched to a gene. The CDR3 runs 18 residues. Germline V lookup: CDR1 MDHEN, CDR2 SYDVKM. The specimen comprised CD4+ T cells from blood, sampled nearly 26 months after liver transplant. The genes are TRBV28 and TRBJ2-7; 7 nucleotides align to TRBD2. This receptor was taken from a human patient who received a liver transplant. Some T cells may be the graft donor's. The CDR3 protein is CASSLWPSRTRTSYEQYF. In DNA, the CDR3 is TGTGCCAGCAGTTTATGGCCCTCCAGGACTAGAACCTCCTACGAGCAGTACTTC.